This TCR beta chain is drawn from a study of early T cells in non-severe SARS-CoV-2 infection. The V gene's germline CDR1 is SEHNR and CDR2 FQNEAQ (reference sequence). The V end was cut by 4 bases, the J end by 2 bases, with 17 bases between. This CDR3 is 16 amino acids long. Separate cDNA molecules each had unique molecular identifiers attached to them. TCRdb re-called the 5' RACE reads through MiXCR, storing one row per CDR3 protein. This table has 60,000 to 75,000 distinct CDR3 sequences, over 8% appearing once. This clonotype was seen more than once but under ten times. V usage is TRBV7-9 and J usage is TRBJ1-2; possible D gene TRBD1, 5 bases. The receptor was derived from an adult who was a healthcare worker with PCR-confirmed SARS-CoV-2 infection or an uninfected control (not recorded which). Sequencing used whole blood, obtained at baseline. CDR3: CASSSPSRAPNYGYTF. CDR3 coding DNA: TGTGCCAGCAGCTCCCCCAGCAGGGCCCCAAACTATGGCTACACCTTC.